One sample yielded the 23 T cell receptor beta chains listed below, sequenced in a study of blood T cell repertoires in COVID-19 (TCRdb year 2020). Libraries were prepared through the immunoSEQ multiplex PCR assay. TCRdb mirrors the immuneACCESS table, restricted to in-frame sequences. Some clones are absent from its copies; in checked studies, under half trace to an unresolved V gene, and the reason for the others is unknown. In this sample the table shows 150,000 to 200,000 clones, around 85% of which occur a single time. The top ten hold 11% of the sample. Sequenced sample: peripheral blood. These receptors were collected from a human donor with active or convalescent COVID-19. The donor label of this sample is uncertain.

The chain joins TRBV13 to TRBJ2-7; maybe TRBD2 (6 bases). The V gene lost 3 bases and the J gene lost 3 bases, with 15 bases spanning the gap. The CDR3 sequence is 15 residues long. Germline-derived CDR1 and CDR2 are PRHDT and FYEKMQ (reference sequence). CDR3: CASSFLGGGSYEQYF. In nucleotides, the CDR3 is TGTGCCAGCAGCTTTTTGGGAGGCGGTAGCTACGAGCAGTACTTC.

This clone was seen a single time. The CDR3 protein is CASSLALAGPGYEQYF. CDR3 nucleotide sequence: TGCGCCAGCAGCTTGGCGTTGGCGGGACCTGGGTACGAGCAGTACTTC. The chain uses TRBV5-1 and TRBJ2-7; tentatively, D is TRBD2 (6 bases). The ends were cut back, 0 bases at V and 4 bases at J, with 17 bases in the middle. Germline V gives CDR1 SGHRS, CDR2 YFSETQ. This CDR3 region has 16 residues.

The V and J genes are TRBV18 and TRBJ1-1; 7 bases line up with TRBD1. In germline, CDR1 is KGHSH, CDR2 LQKENI. V shed 1 base, J shed 1 base, and the junction held 9 bases outside the gene matches. The CDR3 runs to 17 residues. This chain's CDR3 is CASSPQSSAGGNTEAFF. The DNA for the CDR3 is TGTGCCAGCTCACCACAATCCAGTGCAGGGGGGAACACTGAAGCTTTCTTT.

This chain connects TRBV14 to TRBJ2-7; TRBD2 matches 8 bases. Germline V gene lookup returns CDR1 SGHDN and CDR2 FVKESK. CDR3 length: 16 amino acids. The V gene end was trimmed by 2 bases and the J gene end by 4 bases; junction bases not matched to a gene: 10. The CDR3 region is CASSQILASGSYEQYF. DNA of the CDR3: TGTGCCAGCAGCCAAATCCTCGCTAGCGGGTCATACGAGCAGTACTTC.

This chain connects TRBV19 to TRBJ2-6; 7 positions agree with TRBD1. V shed 6 bases and J 0 bases; nucleotides not matched to a gene: 8. This CDR3 region has 17 residues. Germline V gives CDR1 LNHDA, CDR2 SQIVND (reference sequence). The CDR3 loop reads CASSRDSQSSGANVLTF. Here the CDR3 DNA reads TGTGCCAGTAGCCGGGACAGCCAATCCTCTGGGGCCAACGTCCTGACTTTC.

This CDR3 is CAWSGQALGTEAFF. The CDR3 nucleotides read TGTGCCTGGAGTGGGCAGGCGCTGGGCACTGAAGCTTTCTTT. The chain links TRBV30 to TRBJ1-1; D uncertain. This CDR3 contains 14 residues. V lost 1 base and J lost 4, with 13 bases in between. CDR1 and CDR2 (germline): GTSNPN, SVGIG (reference sequence).

The chain links TRBV11-2 to TRBJ2-3, with TRBD2 matching over 9 bases. This CDR3 has 19 residues. With 1 base clipped from V and 1 base from J, the junction kept 12 bases outside the gene matches. Germline CDR1 SGHAT, CDR2 FQNNGV. DNA for the CDR3: TGTGCCAGCAGCTTAGTGAGGGGAGTAGCGGGGGCCCGCACAGATACGCAGTATTTT. Translating gives CASSLVRGVAGARTDTQYF. Drawing the rest from reference TRBV11-2 and TRBJ2-3, the complete variable domain is EAGVAQSPRYKIIEKRQSVAFWCNPISGHATLYWYQQILGQGPKLLIQFQNNGVVDDSQLPKDRFSAERLKGVDSTLKIQPAKLEDSAVYLCASSLVRGVAGARTDTQYFGPGTRLTVL.

V gene TRBV27 combines with J gene TRBJ1-5, with 7 bases matching TRBD1. The germline V gene encodes CDR1 MNHEY and CDR2 SMNVEV (reference sequence). J lost 4 bases, V lost 5 bases, and 8 bases had no gene match. The CDR3 runs to 15 residues. This CDR3 is CASSRRDSKNQPQHF. CDR3 bases: TGTGCCAGCAGTCGCCGGGACAGCAAGAATCAGCCCCAGCATTTT.

The rearrangement uses TRBV5-1 and TRBJ1-5; D not certain. Between the trimmed V and J ends, which lost 0 bases and 1 base, there was a span of 8 bases. Germline V gene lookup returns CDR1 SGHRS and CDR2 YFSETQ. CDR3 length: 15 amino acids. The CDR3 bases are TGCGCCAGCAGCTTGGACAGTGGAAGCAATCAGCCCCAGCATTTT. Amino acids: CASSLDSGSNQPQHF.

This clone is a singleton in its sample. The chain couples TRBV2 to TRBJ1-6; 8 positions match TRBD1. There are 14 residues in the CDR3. V dropped 4 bases and J dropped 9; count of bases not matched to a gene: 5. Germline V gene sequence: CDR1 SNHLY, CDR2 FYNNEI. The CDR3 loop reads CASSGTGSGSPLHF. In DNA form, the CDR3 reads TGTGCCAGCAGTGGGACAGGGTCAGGTTCACCCCTCCACTTT.

The V gene is TRBV6-5, the J gene TRBJ2-7, with 7 bases fitting TRBD2. The CDR3 length is 15 residues. V shed 6 bases and J 4 bases; nucleotides not matched to a gene: 12. Germline CDR1 and CDR2: MNHEY and SVGAGI. CDR3 sequence reads: CASRKGGEGLYEQYF. In nucleotides, the CDR3 is TGTGCCAGCAGAAAAGGCGGGGAGGGCCTATACGAGCAGTACTTC.

The chain joins TRBV10-3 to TRBJ1-2, with unresolved D. Per the germline V gene, CDR1 is ENHRY and CDR2 is SYGVKD. The V end lost 3 bases, the J end lost 1 base, and 6 bases lay between the germline ends. The CDR3 sequence is 13 residues long. The DNA for the CDR3 is TGTGCCATCAGTGACGGGTTTAACTATGGCTACACCTTC. Its translation: CAISDGFNYGYTF.

This clone appeared once. The chain couples TRBV6-5 to TRBJ1-6, with D perhaps TRBD1 (6 bases). With 11 bases removed from V and 5 bases from J, the gap between germline ends came to 16 bases. The CDR3 has 14 residues. Germline V gene sequence: CDR1 MNHEY, CDR2 SVGAGI. The CDR3 region is CAAGLGGDNSPLHF. The CDR3 DNA sequence: TGTGCCGCAGGGCTAGGGGGGGATAATTCACCCCTCCACTTT.

This chain joins TRBV7-2 and TRBJ1-2; 7 positions match TRBD1. Germline V gene data show CDR1 as SGHTA and CDR2 as FQGNSA. V dropped 3 bases and J dropped 6; count of bases not matched to a gene: 10. The CDR3 runs 15 residues. In DNA form, the CDR3 reads TGTGCCAGCAGCTTGGGACAGAGTCAGGCCGATGGCTACACCTTC. Its protein is CASSLGQSQADGYTF.

This clone was seen a handful of times. This chain links TRBV20-1 with TRBJ2-4; 8 nucleotides match TRBD2. The CDR3 is 15 amino acids. Trimming took 3 bases from V and 3 from J; bases not matched to a gene: 7. The germline CDR1 and CDR2 sequences are DFQATT and SNEGSKA (reference sequence). The CDR3 DNA follows: TGCAGTGCTAGTATAGCGGGACTCTACAAAAACATTCAGTACTTC. Amino acid sequence: CSASIAGLYKNIQYF.

Of note for this clone: One end of the junction fails to match germline, which may point to a read error. V and J are TRBV9 and TRBJ1-6; tentative D call: TRBD1 (6 bases). CDR1 and CDR2 from the germline V gene are SGDLS and YYNGEE. The CDR3 contains 16 residues. CDR3 nucleotides: TGCGCCAGCAGCGGATCGGGGGGGCCGGCAAATTCACCCCTCCACTTT. Protein product: CASSGSGGPANSPLHF.

This clone was seen only once. This chain links TRBV29-1 with TRBJ2-3; 14 bases map to TRBD2. Germline CDR1 reads SQVTM; CDR2 reads ANQGSEA. This CDR3 is 15 amino acids long. With 3 bases clipped from V and 5 bases from J, the junction kept 4 bases outside the gene matches. The CDR3 protein is CSVDGTSGGRDTQYF. The CDR3 coding sequence is TGCAGCGTTGACGGGACTAGCGGGGGTCGAGATACGCAGTATTTT.

The gene calls are TRBV3-1 (or the pseudogene TRBV3-2) and TRBJ2-3, with TRBD1 matching 11 bases. With 4 bases clipped from V and 5 bases from J, the junction kept 8 bases outside the gene matches. This CDR3 has 16 residues. The germline CDR1 and CDR2 sequences are LGHDT and YNNKEL (reference sequence). CDR3 bases: TGTGCCAGCAGCCGTCTTGGGACAGGGGGGATAGATACGCAGTATTTT. Translating it yields CASSRLGTGGIDTQYF.

The chain employs TRBV4-1 and TRBJ1-2, with D possibly TRBD1 on 5 matching bases. Trimming removed 1 base from V and 2 bases from J, with 8 bases in between. Germline V gives CDR1 MGHRA, CDR2 YSYEKL. This CDR3 is 14 amino acids long. CDR3 DNA: TGCGCCAGCAGCCAAGGGGGGGGGAACTATGGCTACACCTTC. Protein sequence: CASSQGGGNYGYTF.

The chain recombines TRBV7-9 with TRBJ1-4, with D hard to call. This CDR3 is 15 amino acids long. Looked up from germline, CDR1 is SEHNR and CDR2 is FQNEAQ (reference sequence). The V and J ends lost 6 bases and 5 bases respectively, with 16 bases between them. This chain's CDR3 is CASSSTRGWNEKLFF. The CDR3 nucleotides are TGTGCCAGCAGTTCCACCCGGGGATGGAATGAAAAACTGTTTTTT. Using reference TRBV7-9 and TRBJ1-4 for the parts outside the CDR3, the full variable domain is DTGVSQNPRHKITKRGQNVTFRCDPISEHNRLYWYRQTLGQGPEFLTYFQNEAQLEKSRLLSDRFSAERPKGSFSTLEIQRTEQGDSAMYLCASSSTRGWNEKLFFGSGTQLSVL.

The chain carries TRBV7-3 and TRBJ2-7; TRBD2 aligns across 11 bases. The germline V gene has CDR1 SGHTA and CDR2 FQGTGA. This CDR3 contains 15 residues. After removal of 5 bases from V and 3 bases from J, the junction contained 6 bases not matched to a gene. In nucleotides, the CDR3 is TGTGCCAGCAGCCCAACCGGGACTAGCGGCTACGAGCAGTACTTC. As protein: CASSPTGTSGYEQYF.

V usage is TRBV7-9 and J usage is TRBJ1-3; the D gene is possibly TRBD1 (5 bases). V lost 6 bases, J lost 3 bases, and 9 bases lay in between. Germline CDR1 is SEHNR and CDR2 is FQNEAQ (reference sequence). The length of the CDR3 is 13 residues. The CDR3 is CASSQGSGNTIYF. The CDR3 DNA reads as TGTGCCAGCAGTCAGGGAAGTGGAAACACCATATATTTT.

V is TRBV5-4 and J is TRBJ2-3; no reliable D call. This CDR3 has 15 amino acids. The germline V and J ends were trimmed by 0 bases and 2 bases, with 10 bases remaining between them. Germline assignment: CDR1 SGHNT and CDR2 YYREEE (reference sequence). CDR3: CASSLGLPDTDTQYF. Here the CDR3 DNA reads TGTGCCAGCAGCTTGGGACTCCCAGACACAGATACGCAGTATTTT.